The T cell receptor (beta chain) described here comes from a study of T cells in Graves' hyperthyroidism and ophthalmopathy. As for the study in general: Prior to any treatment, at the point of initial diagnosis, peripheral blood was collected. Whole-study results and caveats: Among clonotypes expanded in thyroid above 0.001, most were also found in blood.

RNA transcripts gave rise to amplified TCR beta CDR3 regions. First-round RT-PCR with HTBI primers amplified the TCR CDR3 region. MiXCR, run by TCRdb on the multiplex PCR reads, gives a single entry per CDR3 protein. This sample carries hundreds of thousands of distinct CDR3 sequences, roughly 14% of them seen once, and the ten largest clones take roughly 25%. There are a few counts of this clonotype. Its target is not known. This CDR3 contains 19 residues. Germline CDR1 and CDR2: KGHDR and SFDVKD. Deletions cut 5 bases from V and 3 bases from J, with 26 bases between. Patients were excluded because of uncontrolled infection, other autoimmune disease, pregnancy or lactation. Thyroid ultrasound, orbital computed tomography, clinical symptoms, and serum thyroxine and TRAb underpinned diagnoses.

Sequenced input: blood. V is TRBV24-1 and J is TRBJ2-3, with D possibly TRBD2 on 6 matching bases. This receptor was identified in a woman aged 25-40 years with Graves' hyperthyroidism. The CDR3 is CATSGPWRPDHGRTDTQYF. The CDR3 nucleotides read TGTGCCACCAGTGGCCCTTGGAGACCCGACCACGGGAGAACAGATACGCAGTATTTT.